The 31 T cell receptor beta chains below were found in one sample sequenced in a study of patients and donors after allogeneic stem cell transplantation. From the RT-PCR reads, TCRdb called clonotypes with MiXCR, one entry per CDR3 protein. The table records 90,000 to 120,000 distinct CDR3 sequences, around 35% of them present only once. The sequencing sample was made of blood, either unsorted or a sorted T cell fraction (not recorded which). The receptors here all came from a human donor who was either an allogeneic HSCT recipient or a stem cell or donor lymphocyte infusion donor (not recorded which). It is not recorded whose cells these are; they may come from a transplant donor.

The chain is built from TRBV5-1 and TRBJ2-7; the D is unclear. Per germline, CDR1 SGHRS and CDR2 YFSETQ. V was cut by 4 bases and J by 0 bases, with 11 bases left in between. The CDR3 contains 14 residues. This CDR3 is CASSKSVSSYEQYF. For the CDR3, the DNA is TGCGCCAGCAGCAAATCCGTCAGCTCCTACGAGCAGTACTTC.

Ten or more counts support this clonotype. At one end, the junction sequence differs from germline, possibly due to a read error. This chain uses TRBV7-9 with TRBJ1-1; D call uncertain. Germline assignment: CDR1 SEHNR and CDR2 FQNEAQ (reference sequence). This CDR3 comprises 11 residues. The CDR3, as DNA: TGCGCCAGCAGCTTGGGGACTGAAGCTTTCTTT. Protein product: CASSLGTEAFF.

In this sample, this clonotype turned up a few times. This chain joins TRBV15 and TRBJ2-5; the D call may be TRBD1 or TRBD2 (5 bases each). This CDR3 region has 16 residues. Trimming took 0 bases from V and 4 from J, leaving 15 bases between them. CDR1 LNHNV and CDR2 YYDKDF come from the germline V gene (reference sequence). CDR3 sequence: CATSRDPEVGRETQYF. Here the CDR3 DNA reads TGTGCCACCAGCAGAGATCCAGAGGTGGGACGAGAGACCCAGTACTTC.

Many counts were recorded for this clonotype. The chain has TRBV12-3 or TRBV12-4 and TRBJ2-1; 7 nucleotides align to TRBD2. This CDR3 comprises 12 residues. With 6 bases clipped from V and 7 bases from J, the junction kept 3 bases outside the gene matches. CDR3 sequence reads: CASSLGRNEQFF. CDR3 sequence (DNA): TGTGCCAGCAGCCTCGGGAGGAATGAGCAGTTCTTC.

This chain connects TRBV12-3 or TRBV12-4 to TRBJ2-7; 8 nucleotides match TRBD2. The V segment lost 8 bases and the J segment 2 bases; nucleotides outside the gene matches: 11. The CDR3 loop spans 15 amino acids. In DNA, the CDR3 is TGTGCCAGCGGGACGGGAGGGCCGGTTACCTACGAGCAGTACTTC. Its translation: CASGTGGPVTYEQYF.

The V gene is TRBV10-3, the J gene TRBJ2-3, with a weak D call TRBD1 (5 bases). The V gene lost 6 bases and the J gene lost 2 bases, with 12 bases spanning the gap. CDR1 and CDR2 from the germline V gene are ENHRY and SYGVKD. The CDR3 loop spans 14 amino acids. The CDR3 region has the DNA TGTGCCATCAGAGGACACTCTCCCACAGATACGCAGTATTTT. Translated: CAIRGHSPTDTQYF.

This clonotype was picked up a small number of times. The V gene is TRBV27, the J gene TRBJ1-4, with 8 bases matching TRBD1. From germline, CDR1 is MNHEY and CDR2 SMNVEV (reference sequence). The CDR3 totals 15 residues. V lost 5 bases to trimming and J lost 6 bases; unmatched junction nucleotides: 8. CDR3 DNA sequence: TGTGCCAGCAGTCCTCAGGGGGCGGGATATGAAAAACTGTTTTTT. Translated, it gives CASSPQGAGYEKLFF.

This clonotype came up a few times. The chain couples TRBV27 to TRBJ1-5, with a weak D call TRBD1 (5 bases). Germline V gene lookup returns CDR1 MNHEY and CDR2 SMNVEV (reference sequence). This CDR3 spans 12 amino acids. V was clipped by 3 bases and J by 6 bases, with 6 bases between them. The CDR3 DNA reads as TGTGCCAGCAGTTTCGGGGGTCAGCCCCAGCATTTT. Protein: CASSFGGQPQHF.

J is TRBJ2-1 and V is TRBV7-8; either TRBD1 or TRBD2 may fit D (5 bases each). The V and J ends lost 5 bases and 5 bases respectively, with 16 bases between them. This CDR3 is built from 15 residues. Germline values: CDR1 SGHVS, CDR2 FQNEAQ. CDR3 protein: CASSPSWGINNEQFF. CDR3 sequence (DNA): TGTGCCAGCAGCCCCTCCTGGGGGATAAACAATGAGCAGTTCTTC.

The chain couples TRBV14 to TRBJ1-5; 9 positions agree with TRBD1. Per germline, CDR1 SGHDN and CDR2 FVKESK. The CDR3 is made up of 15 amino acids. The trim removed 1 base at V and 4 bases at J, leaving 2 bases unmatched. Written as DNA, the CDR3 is TGTGCCAGCAGCCAAGGGACAGGGGTTAATCAGCCCCAGCATTTT. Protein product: CASSQGTGVNQPQHF.

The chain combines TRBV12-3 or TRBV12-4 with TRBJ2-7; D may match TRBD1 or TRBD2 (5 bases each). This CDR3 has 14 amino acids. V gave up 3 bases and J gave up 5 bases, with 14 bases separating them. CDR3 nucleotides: TGTGCCAGCAGTTTGGGACCTAAGAGGGACGAGCAGTACTTC. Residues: CASSLGPKRDEQYF.

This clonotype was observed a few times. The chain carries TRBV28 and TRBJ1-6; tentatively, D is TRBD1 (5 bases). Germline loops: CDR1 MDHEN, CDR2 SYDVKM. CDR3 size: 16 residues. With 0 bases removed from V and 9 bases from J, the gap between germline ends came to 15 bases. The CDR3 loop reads CASSLWAGGGLSPLHF. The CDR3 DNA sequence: TGTGCCAGCAGTTTATGGGCCGGGGGAGGACTTTCACCCCTCCACTTT.

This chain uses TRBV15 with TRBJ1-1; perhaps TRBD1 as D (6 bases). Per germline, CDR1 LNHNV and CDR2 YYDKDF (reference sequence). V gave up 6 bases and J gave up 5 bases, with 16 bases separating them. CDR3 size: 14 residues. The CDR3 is CATSRNRVWTEAFF. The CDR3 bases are TGTGCCACCAGTAGAAACAGGGTATGGACTGAAGCTTTCTTT. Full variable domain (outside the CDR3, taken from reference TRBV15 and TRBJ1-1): DAMVIQNPRYQVTQFGKPVTLSCSQTLNHNVMYWYQQKSSQAPKLLFHYYDKDFNNEADTPDNFQSRRPNTSFCFLDIRSPGLGDTAMYLCATSRNRVWTEAFFGQGTRLTVV.

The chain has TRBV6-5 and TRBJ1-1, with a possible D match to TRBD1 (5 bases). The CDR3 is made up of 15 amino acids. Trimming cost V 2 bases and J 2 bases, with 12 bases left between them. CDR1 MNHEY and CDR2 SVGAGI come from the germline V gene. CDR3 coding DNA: TGTGCCAGCAGTTACCAGGGACGGATAAACACTGAAGCTTTCTTT. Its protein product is CASSYQGRINTEAFF.

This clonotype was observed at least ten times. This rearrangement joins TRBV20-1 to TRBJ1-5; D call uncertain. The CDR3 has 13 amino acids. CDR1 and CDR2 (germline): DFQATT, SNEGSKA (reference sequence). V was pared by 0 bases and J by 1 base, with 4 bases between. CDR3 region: CSAREWSNQPQHF. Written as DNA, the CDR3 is TGCAGTGCTAGAGAGTGGAGCAATCAGCCCCAGCATTTT.

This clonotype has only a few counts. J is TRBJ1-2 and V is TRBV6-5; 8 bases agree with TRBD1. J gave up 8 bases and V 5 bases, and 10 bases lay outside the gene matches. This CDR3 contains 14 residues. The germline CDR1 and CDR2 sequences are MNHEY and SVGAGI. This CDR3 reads CASSPIGQGGGYTF. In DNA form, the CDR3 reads TGTGCCAGCAGTCCCATCGGACAGGGAGGAGGCTACACCTTC.

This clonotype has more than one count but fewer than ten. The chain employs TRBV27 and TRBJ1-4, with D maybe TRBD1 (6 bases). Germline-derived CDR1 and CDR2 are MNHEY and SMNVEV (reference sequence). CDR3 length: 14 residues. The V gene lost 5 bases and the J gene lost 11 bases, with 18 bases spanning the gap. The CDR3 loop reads CASSKPGQLAKLFF. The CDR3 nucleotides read TGTGCCAGCAGTAAACCGGGACAACTGGCGAAACTGTTTTTT.

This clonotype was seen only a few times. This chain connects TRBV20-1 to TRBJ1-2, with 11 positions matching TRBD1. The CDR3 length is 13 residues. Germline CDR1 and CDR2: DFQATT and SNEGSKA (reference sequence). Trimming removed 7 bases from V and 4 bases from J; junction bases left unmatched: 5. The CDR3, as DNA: TGCAGTGAAAGGGGACAGGGGGGCTATGGCTACACCTTC. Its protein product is CSERGQGGYGYTF.

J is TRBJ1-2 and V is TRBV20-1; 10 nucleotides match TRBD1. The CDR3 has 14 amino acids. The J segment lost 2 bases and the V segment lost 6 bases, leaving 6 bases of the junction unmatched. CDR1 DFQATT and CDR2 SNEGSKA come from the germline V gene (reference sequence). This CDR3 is CSARPGQGNYGYTF. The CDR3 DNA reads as TGCAGTGCGAGACCGGGACAGGGGAACTATGGCTACACCTTC.

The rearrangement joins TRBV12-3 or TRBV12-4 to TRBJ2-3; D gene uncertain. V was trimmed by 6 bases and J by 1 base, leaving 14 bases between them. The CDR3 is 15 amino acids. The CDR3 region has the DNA TGTGCCAGCAGCCCACTCCGTCGAGGCACAGATACGCAGTATTTT. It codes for CASSPLRRGTDTQYF.

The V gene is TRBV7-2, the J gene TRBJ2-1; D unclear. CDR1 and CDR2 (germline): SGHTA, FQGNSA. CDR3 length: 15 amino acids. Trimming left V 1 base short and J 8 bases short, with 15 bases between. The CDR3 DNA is TGTGCCAGCAGCTTAGTACGGGCTACGGGCCATGAGCAGTTCTTC. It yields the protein CASSLVRATGHEQFF.

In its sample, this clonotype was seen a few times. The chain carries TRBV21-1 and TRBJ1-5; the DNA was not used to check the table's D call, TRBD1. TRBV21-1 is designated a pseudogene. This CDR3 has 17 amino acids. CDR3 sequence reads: CASRNRPNGGEGQPQHF. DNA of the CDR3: TGTGCCAGCAGAAACCGTCCCAACGGCGGGGAAGGACAGCCCCAGCATTTT.

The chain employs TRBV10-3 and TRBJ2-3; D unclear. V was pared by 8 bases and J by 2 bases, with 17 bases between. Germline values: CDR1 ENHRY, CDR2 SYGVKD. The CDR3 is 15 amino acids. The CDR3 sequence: CAIGVGLTFTDTQYF. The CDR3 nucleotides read TGTGCCATCGGCGTAGGGCTTACCTTCACAGATACGCAGTATTTT.

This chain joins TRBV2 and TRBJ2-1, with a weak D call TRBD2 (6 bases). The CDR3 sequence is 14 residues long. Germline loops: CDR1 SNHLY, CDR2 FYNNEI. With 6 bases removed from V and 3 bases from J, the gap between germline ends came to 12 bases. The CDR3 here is CASRLAVLYNEQFF. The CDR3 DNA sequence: TGTGCCAGCAGATTAGCGGTCCTCTACAATGAGCAGTTCTTC.

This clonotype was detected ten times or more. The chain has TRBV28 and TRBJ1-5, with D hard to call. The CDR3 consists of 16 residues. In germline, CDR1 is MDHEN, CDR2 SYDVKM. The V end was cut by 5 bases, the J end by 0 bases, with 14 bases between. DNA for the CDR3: TGTGCCAGCAGTACTGGGATCGCTCATAGCAATCAGCCCCAGCATTTT. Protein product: CASSTGIAHSNQPQHF. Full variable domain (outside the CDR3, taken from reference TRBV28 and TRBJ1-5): DVKVTQSSRYLVKRTGEKVFLECVQDMDHENMFWYRQDPGLGLRLIYFSYDVKMKEKGDIPEGYSVSREKKERFSLILESASTNQTSMYLCASSTGIAHSNQPQHFGDGTRLSIL.

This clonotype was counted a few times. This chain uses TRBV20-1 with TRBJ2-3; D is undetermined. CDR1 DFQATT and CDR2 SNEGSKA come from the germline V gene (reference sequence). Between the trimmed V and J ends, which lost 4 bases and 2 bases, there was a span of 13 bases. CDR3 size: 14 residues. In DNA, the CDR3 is TGCAGTGCTACCCTAAGCTACACCACAGATACGCAGTATTTT. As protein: CSATLSYTTDTQYF.

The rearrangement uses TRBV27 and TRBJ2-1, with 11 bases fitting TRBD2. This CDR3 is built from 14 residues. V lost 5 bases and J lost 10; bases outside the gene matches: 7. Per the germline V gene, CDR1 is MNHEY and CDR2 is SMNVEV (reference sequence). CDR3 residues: CASSKLAGEGEQFF. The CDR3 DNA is TGTGCCAGCAGTAAACTAGCGGGGGAAGGGGAGCAGTTCTTC.

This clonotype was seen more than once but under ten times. The CDR3 sequence: CASSYSRTGGVYGYTF. CDR3 DNA sequence: TGTGCCAGCAGTTACTCGAGGACAGGGGGCGTCTATGGCTACACCTTC. The rearrangement uses TRBV6-6 and TRBJ1-2; TRBD1 agrees at 11 bases. The V gene's germline CDR1 is MNHNY and CDR2 SVGAGI (reference sequence). CDR3 length: 16 residues. V gave up 0 bases and J gave up 4 bases; unmatched junction bases: 4.

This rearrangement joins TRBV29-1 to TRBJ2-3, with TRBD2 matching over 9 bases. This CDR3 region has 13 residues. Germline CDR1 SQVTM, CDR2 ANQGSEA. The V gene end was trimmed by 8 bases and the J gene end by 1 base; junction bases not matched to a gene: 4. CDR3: CSLRTSGTDTQYF. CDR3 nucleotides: TGCAGCCTTCGGACTAGCGGCACAGATACGCAGTATTTT.

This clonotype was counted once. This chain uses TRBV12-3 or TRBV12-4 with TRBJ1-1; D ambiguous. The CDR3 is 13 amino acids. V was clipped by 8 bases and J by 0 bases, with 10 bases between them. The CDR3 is CASAHSMNTEAFF. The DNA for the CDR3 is TGTGCCAGCGCACATTCCATGAACACTGAAGCTTTCTTT.

The CDR3 loop is CASSLTGTSGTDTQYF. The CDR3 coding sequence is TGCGCCAGCAGCTTGACCGGGACTAGCGGCACAGATACGCAGTATTTT. This chain connects TRBV5-1 to TRBJ2-3, with 10 positions matching TRBD2. V shed 1 base and J 1 base; nucleotides not matched to a gene: 3. The CDR3 covers 16 residues. From germline, CDR1 is SGHRS and CDR2 YFSETQ.